A single sample is the source of the 8 T cell receptor beta chains below, sequenced in a study of blood T cell repertoires in COVID-19. Profiled with immunoSEQ multiplex PCR; TCRdb holds only in-frame clones, not every one. The data contain fewer than 300,000 clones, around 87% of them singletons. Sequencing used peripheral blood. These receptors were taken from a woman aged 50 to 65 with acute or convalescent COVID-19.

The rearrangement links TRBV4-3 to TRBJ2-7, with D possibly TRBD2 on 6 matching bases. V was shortened by 1 base and J by 0 bases, with 10 bases between the two germline ends. Germline V gene lookup returns CDR1 LGHNA and CDR2 YSLEER. The CDR3 totals 15 residues. The CDR3 DNA sequence: TGCGCCAGCAGCCAAGTGGCGGGGTTCTCCTACGAGCAGTACTTC. The encoded protein is CASSQVAGFSYEQYF.

This clone has just one count. This sequence joins TRBV19 and TRBJ1-2; TRBD1 matches 7 bases. V shed 8 bases, J shed 9 bases, and the junction held 15 bases outside the gene matches. The CDR3 is made up of 14 amino acids. Germline V gives CDR1 LNHDA, CDR2 SQIVND (reference sequence). As DNA, the CDR3 is TGTGCCAGTTCGGGGACAGTGGCTAGTGGGAGCTACACCTTC. It codes for CASSGTVASGSYTF.

This chain connects TRBV28 to TRBJ2-7; 7 nucleotides align to TRBD2. From germline, CDR1 is MDHEN and CDR2 SYDVKM. The trim removed 3 bases at V and 6 bases at J, leaving 11 bases unmatched. The CDR3 runs to 15 residues. The CDR3 sequence: CASSFSGGRSGEQYF. In nucleotides, the CDR3 is TGTGCCAGCAGTTTTTCGGGCGGGAGATCTGGCGAGCAGTACTTC.

This rearrangement joins TRBV4-2 to TRBJ2-1; the D gene is possibly TRBD2 (6 bases). The CDR3 is 15 amino acids. V was cut by 4 bases and J by 0 bases, with 10 bases left in between. The germline V gene encodes CDR1 LGHNA and CDR2 YNFKEQ. The CDR3: CASSPEGNSYNEQFF. CDR3 sequence (DNA): TGTGCCAGCAGCCCGGAGGGAAACTCCTACAATGAGCAGTTCTTC.

The V call is TRBV7-8, the J call TRBJ2-7, with 10 bases that match TRBD2. CDR1 is SGHVS, CDR2 FQNEAQ, per germline. This CDR3 region has 15 residues. V lost 5 bases to trimming and J lost 0 bases; unmatched junction nucleotides: 4. The CDR3, as DNA: TGTGCCAGCAGCCCAGGACTAGCGGCCTCCTACGAGCAGTACTTC. Translation gives CASSPGLAASYEQYF.

The chain has TRBV19 and TRBJ2-2, with 11 bases aligning to TRBD2. Germline CDR1 and CDR2: LNHDA and SQIVND (reference sequence). V trimming: 7 bases; J trimming: 0 bases; junction bases outside the gene matches: 7. The CDR3 covers 17 residues. This CDR3 reads CASTPVGLAANTGELFF. Written as DNA, the CDR3 is TGTGCCAGTACCCCGGTGGGACTAGCGGCGAACACCGGGGAGCTGTTTTTT.

This chain uses TRBV5-1 with TRBJ1-4, with 7 bases matching TRBD1. V was pared by 3 bases and J by 6 bases, with 8 bases of the junction left unmatched. CDR3 length equals 15 residues. The V gene's germline CDR1 is SGHRS and CDR2 YFSETQ. The CDR3 region is CASSSLTGKDEKLFF. Here the CDR3 DNA reads TGCGCCAGCAGCTCTCTGACAGGGAAGGATGAAAAACTGTTTTTT.

This clone has just one count. The CDR3 is CSVDNSGNTIYF. As DNA, the CDR3 is TGCAGCGTTGATAACAGTGGAAACACCATATATTTT. The chain recombines TRBV29-1 with TRBJ1-3, with D unresolved. Between the trimmed V and J ends, which lost 3 bases and 3 bases, there was a span of 6 bases. The length of the CDR3 is 12 residues. CDR1 and CDR2 (germline): SQVTM, ANQGSEA.